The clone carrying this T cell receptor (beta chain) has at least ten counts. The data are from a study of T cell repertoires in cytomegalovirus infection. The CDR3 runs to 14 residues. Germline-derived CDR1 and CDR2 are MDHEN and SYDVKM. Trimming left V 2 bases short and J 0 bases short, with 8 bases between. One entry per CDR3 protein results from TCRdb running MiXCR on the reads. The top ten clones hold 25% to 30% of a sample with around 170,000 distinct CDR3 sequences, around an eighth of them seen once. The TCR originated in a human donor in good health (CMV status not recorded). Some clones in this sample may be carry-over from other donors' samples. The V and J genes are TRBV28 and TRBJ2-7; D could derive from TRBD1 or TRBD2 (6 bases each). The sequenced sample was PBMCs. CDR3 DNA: TGTGCCAGCAGTTTACGGGGGCCCTCCTACGAGCAGTACTTC. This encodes CASSLRGPSYEQYF.